This TCR beta chain was sequenced for a study of T cell responses to AZD1222 COVID-19 vaccine. Across the study: Both about-4-week and about-12-week second-dose recipients were combined. Broader study findings: Repertoire sampling occurred only after the peak T cell response. CD4 TCRs covered the whole spike, strongest at regions 160-218 and 743-854.

This CDR3 has 13 amino acids. Trimming cost V 3 bases and J 7 bases, with 13 bases left between them. Sequencing used immunoSEQ multiplex PCR; TCRdb keeps in-frame clones, though not all of them. The sample yields 120,000 to 150,000 clones, approximately 94% seen once. As to this clone: Its antigen is undetermined.

The receptor was isolated from an adult in good health. Source: peripheral blood, taken on day 0 of AZD1222 vaccination. The V call is TRBV12-3 or TRBV12-4, the J call TRBJ2-7, with D uncertain. CDR3 protein: CASSLYRSREQYF. In DNA form, the CDR3 reads TGTGCCAGCAGTTTGTACAGATCGAGGGAGCAGTACTTC.